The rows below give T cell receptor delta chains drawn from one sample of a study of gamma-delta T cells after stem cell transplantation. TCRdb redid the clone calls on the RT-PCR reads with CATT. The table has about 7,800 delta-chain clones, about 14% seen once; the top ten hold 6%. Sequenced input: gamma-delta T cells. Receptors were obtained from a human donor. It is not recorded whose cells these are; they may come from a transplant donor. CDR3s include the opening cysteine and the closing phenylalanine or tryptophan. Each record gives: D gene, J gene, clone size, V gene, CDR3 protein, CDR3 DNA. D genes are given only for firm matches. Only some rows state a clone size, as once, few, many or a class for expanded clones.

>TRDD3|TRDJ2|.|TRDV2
CACDSLLGAPTAQLFF
TGTGCCTGTGACAGCTTACTGGGGGCCCCGACAGCACAACTCTTCTTT
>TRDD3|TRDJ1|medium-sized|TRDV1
CALGEGSPSLGDTFIGDKLIF
TGTGCTCTTGGGGAAGGTAGCCCCTCACTGGGGGATACATTCATTGGCGATAAACTCATCTTT
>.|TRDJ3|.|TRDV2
CACDTASLGMSSWDTRQMFF
TGTGCCTGTGACACCGCGAGTCTGGGGATGAGCTCCTGGGACACCCGACAGATGTTTTTC
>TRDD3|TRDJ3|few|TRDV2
CACDTPGDHSWGTRQMFF
TGTGCCTGTGACACGCCGGGGGATCACTCCTGGGGCACCCGACAGATGTTTTTC
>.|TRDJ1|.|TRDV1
CALGERGRARPSTDKLIF
TGTGCTCTTGGGGAACGAGGTCGAGCGAGGCCCAGTACCGATAAACTCATCTTT
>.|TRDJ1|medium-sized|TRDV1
CALGNPPGLVRYTDKLIF
TGTGCTCTTGGGAACCCTCCGGGGCTGGTGCGGTACACCGATAAACTCATCTTT
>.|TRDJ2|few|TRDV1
CALVDPTITGARLRTAQLFF
TGTGCTCTTGTAGATCCTACTATTACTGGGGCCCGTCTTAGGACAGCACAACTCTTCTTT
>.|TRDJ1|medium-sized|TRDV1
CALGELVTPANTDKLIF
TGTGCTCTTGGGGAACTAGTGACTCCAGCCAACACCGATAAACTCATCTTT
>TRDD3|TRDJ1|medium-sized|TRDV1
CALGGSLPIGDTDDKLIF
TGTGCTCTTGGGGGGTCGCTTCCCATCGGGGATACCGACGATAAACTCATCTTT
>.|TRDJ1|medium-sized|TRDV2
CACDTGKYTDKLIF
TGTGCCTGTGACACCGGAAAATACACCGATAAACTCATCTTT
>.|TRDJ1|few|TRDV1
CALGEPRLPTCGPILGPKNKLIF
TGTGCTCTTGGGGAACCAAGACTTCCTACTTGCGGTCCCATACTGGGGCCAAAAAATAAACTCATCTTT
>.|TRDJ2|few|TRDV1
CALGNLPTWSWGILTAQLFF
TGTGCTCTTGGGAACCTTCCTACGTGGAGCTGGGGGATTTTGACAGCACAACTCTTCTTT
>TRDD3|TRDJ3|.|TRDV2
CACDAVLGAISWDTRQMFF
TGTGCCTGTGACGCCGTACTGGGGGCCATCTCCTGGGACACCCGACAGATGTTTTTC
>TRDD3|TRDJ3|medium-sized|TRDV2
CACDSLWTGGSSWDTRQMFF
TGTGCCTGTGACTCACTATGGACTGGGGGAAGCTCCTGGGACACCCGACAGATGTTTTTC
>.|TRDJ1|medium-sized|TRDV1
CALGELSVFLVIPNTDKLIF
TGTGCTCTTGGGGAACTTAGTGTCTTTTTGGTGATCCCAAACACCGATAAACTCATCTTT
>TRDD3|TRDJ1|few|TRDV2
CACDTIDPRTGGNTDKLIF
TGTGCCTGTGACACGATCGATCCCCGTACTGGGGGGAACACCGATAAACTCATCTTT
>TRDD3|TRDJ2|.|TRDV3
CAFKSGGLTAQLFF
TGTGCCTTTAAATCTGGGGGATTGACAGCACAACTCTTCTTT
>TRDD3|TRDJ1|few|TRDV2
CACERTGDWDGKLIF
TGTGCCTGTGAGAGGACTGGGGACTGGGACGGTAAACTCATCTTT
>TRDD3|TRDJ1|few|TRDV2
CACGTVLGDTGTDKLIF
TGTGCCTGTGGCACCGTACTGGGGGATACGGGCACCGATAAACTCATCTTT
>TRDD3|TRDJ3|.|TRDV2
CACDTLLKLGDAPWDTRQMFF
TGTGCCTGTGACACCCTGCTGAAGTTGGGGGATGCCCCCTGGGACACCCGACAGATGTTTTTC
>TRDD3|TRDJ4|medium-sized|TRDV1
CALGDQHLVYWGTLIF
TGTGCTCTTGGGGACCAACACCTGGTTTACTGGGGAACCCTGATCTTT
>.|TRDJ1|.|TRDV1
CALGEESDRYTDKLIF
TGTGCTCTTGGGGAAGAATCCGATCGGTACACCGATAAACTCATCTTT